This T cell receptor beta chain was observed in a study of response to subunit inactivated influenza vaccine. Only a few counts were recorded for this clonotype. Its antigen is unidentified. The V gene's germline CDR1 is SGHTA and CDR2 FQGNSA. V trimming: 9 bases; J trimming: 3 bases; junction bases outside the gene matches: 7. CDR3 length: 13 residues. MiXCR, applied by TCRdb to the RT-PCR reads, yields one record per CDR3 protein. The sample records fewer than 750,000 distinct CDR3 sequences, 13% to 15% being singletons. Study-wide results and caveats: The authors suggested that few new T cells are recruited per seasonal influenza vaccination.

The sample in question was PBMCs from blood, obtained approximately 12 days after vaccination. The chain couples TRBV7-2 to TRBJ2-7, with TRBD1 matching 8 bases. This TCR derives from a man aged 50-59 years who received an inactivated influenza vaccine. CDR3 protein: CASTGQVGYEQYF. The CDR3 nucleotides are TGTGCCAGTACGGGACAGGTAGGCTACGAGCAGTACTTC.